Following are 22 T cell receptor beta chains from one sample sequenced in a study of PD-1 blockade in classical Hodgkin lymphoma. Clones were read by immunoSEQ multiplex PCR, and TCRdb kept only the in-frame ones, dropping some. The profile covers tens of thousands of clones, with 71% appearing a single time and 15% to 20% taken by the ten largest. Relapses following autologous stem cell transplantation were seen in all patients, with brentuximab vedotin exposure varying. The sample was peripheral blood mononuclear cells (PBMCs), taken at baseline. These receptors originate from a human donor with classical Hodgkin lymphoma.

V usage is TRBV4-1 and J usage is TRBJ2-2; D perhaps matches TRBD1 (6 bases). In germline, CDR1 is MGHRA, CDR2 YSYEKL. V lost 2 bases and J 1 base, leaving 14 bases between the germline ends. This CDR3 contains 17 residues. CDR3 nucleotides: TGCGCCAGCAGCCAACAGGGGTCCGGCATGAACACCGGGGAGCTGTTTTTT. Residues: CASSQQGSGMNTGELFF.

The chain couples TRBV10-3 to TRBJ1-3; D ambiguous. The CDR3 sequence is 13 residues long. The germline V gene has CDR1 ENHRY and CDR2 SYGVKD. The V end lost 6 bases, the J end lost 4 bases, and 10 bases lay between the germline ends. In DNA form, the CDR3 reads TGTGCCATCAGAAACATAGGAGGAAACACCATATATTTT. This sequence encodes CAIRNIGGNTIYF.

The rearrangement uses TRBV7-2 and TRBJ2-4; either TRBD1 or TRBD2 may fit D (5 bases each). The ends were cut back, 3 bases at V and 4 bases at J, with 10 bases in the middle. CDR3 size: 14 residues. Germline CDR1 is SGHTA and CDR2 is FQGNSA. The CDR3 nucleotides read TGTGCCAGCAGCTTGGACGAGGGGAAAAACATTCAGTACTTC. This encodes CASSLDEGKNIQYF.

The chain recombines TRBV9 with TRBJ2-2; a weak D match, TRBD2 (6 bases). The CDR3 consists of 16 residues. Per germline, CDR1 SGDLS and CDR2 YYNGEE. Trimming removed 0 bases at V and 1 base at J, with 10 bases between. The CDR3 DNA follows: TGTGCCAGCAGCGTAGTCGGGAGTGGGAACACCGGGGAGCTGTTTTTT. It encodes CASSVVGSGNTGELFF.

This chain joins TRBV4-1 and TRBJ1-3; D remains unclear. CDR1 is MGHRA and CDR2 is YSYEKL in the germline V gene. This CDR3 contains 12 residues. V gave up 8 bases and J gave up 7 bases, with 12 bases separating them. The CDR3 is CASFNGANTIYF. For the CDR3, the DNA is TGCGCCAGCTTTAATGGAGCCAACACCATATATTTT.

The rearrangement joins TRBV4-3 to TRBJ1-5; TRBD1 is a possible D gene (6 bases). This CDR3 comprises 15 residues. Per the germline V gene, CDR1 is LGHNA and CDR2 is YSLEER. With 0 bases removed from V and 4 bases from J, the gap between germline ends came to 10 bases. The CDR3 DNA reads TGCGCCAGCAGCCAAGAATGGACAGAGAATCAGCCCCAGCATTTT. Amino acids: CASSQEWTENQPQHF.

The rearrangement joins TRBV6-4 to TRBJ2-2; no clear D. V was clipped by 2 bases and J by 0 bases, with 13 bases between them. From germline, CDR1 is MRHNA and CDR2 SNTAGT. The CDR3 is 17 residues long. The CDR3 region is CASSDLPQASNTGELFF. The CDR3 region has the DNA TGTGCCAGCAGTGACCTCCCCCAGGCATCGAACACCGGGGAGCTGTTTTTT.

This chain connects TRBV11-3 to TRBJ2-1; 7 bases align to TRBD2. V gave up 3 bases and J gave up 10 bases; unmatched junction bases: 15. The germline V gene encodes CDR1 SGHNT and CDR2 YENEEA. This CDR3 contains 16 residues. CDR3 nucleotide sequence: TGTGCCAGCAGCTTTGAACCTAGCGGCGGACTGGAGGAGCAGTTCTTC. Protein product: CASSFEPSGGLEEQFF. The whole variable domain, filled in from reference TRBV11-3 and TRBJ2-1, reads EAGVVQSPRYKIIEKKQPVAFWCNPISGHNTLYWYLQNLGQGPELLIRYENEEAVDDSQLPKDRFSAERLKGVDSTLKIQPAELGDSAVYLCASSFEPSGGLEEQFFGPGTRLTVL.

The gene calls are TRBV4-1 and TRBJ2-3, with D perhaps matching TRBD1 or TRBD2 (7 bases each). The V end lost 0 bases, the J end lost 6 bases, and 13 bases lay between the germline ends. Germline CDR1 reads MGHRA; CDR2 reads YSYEKL. This CDR3 contains 15 residues. The CDR3 coding sequence is TGCGCCAGCAGCCAAGATTACAGGGGAGGGGATACGCAGTATTTT. Its translation is CASSQDYRGGDTQYF.

This clone turned up a few times. Different DNA sequences within this sample yield the same CDR3. V and J are TRBV6-5 and TRBJ1-3, with no clear D. CDR1 MNHEY and CDR2 SVGAGI come from the germline V gene. V lost 2 bases to trimming and J lost 2 bases, with 7 bases between them. The CDR3 sequence is 14 residues long. This CDR3 reads CASSYTHTGNTIYF. CDR3 nucleotides: TGTGCCAGCAGTTACACACACACTGGAAACACCATATATTTT.

This chain joins TRBV9 and TRBJ2-5; the D gene is possibly TRBD1 (6 bases). Deletions cut 4 bases from V and 5 bases from J, with 15 bases between. CDR3 length equals 14 residues. Germline CDR1 is SGDLS and CDR2 is YYNGEE. CDR3 in amino acids: CASSPQQGRETQYF. DNA of the CDR3: TGTGCCAGCAGCCCTCAACAGGGCCGGGAGACCCAGTACTTC. Supplemented by reference TRBV9 and TRBJ2-5, the full variable domain reads DSGVTQTPKHLITATGQRVTLRCSPRSGDLSVYWYQQSLDQGLQFLIQYYNGEERAKGNILERFSAQQFPDLHSELNLSSLELGDSALYFCASSPQQGRETQYFGPGTRLLVL.

V is TRBV28 and J is TRBJ1-2; 9 nucleotides line up with TRBD1. The junction had 6 bases not matched to a gene; V was cut back by 6 bases and J by 4 bases. The germline V gene has CDR1 MDHEN and CDR2 SYDVKM. The CDR3 has 14 amino acids. CDR3 in amino acids: CASRSTGGIYGYTF. The DNA for the CDR3 is TGTGCCAGCAGATCCACAGGGGGCATCTATGGCTACACCTTC.

The table lists this clone with a few counts. The J gene is TRBJ1-3, the V gene TRBV5-1; D unresolved. CDR3 length equals 16 residues. CDR1 is SGHRS and CDR2 is YFSETQ in the germline V gene. Trimming removed 1 base at V and 1 base at J, with 12 bases between. The CDR3 DNA is TGCGCCAGCAGCTTGTTGTATAATTATTCTGGAAACACCATATATTTT. It translates to CASSLLYNYSGNTIYF.

The chain is built from TRBV19 and TRBJ2-4; 12 bases fit TRBD2. The CDR3 sequence is 17 residues long. Per the germline V gene, CDR1 is LNHDA and CDR2 is SQIVND (reference sequence). V trimming: 6 bases; J trimming: 6 bases; junction bases outside the gene matches: 12. DNA for the CDR3: TGTGCCAGTAGCCCCGGGACTAGCGGGCGCTCCGTAAACATTCAGTACTTC. Translation gives CASSPGTSGRSVNIQYF.

Regarding this clone: This sample also contains other DNA sequences that code for the same CDR3. The chain carries TRBV5-1 and TRBJ2-5; D gene ambiguous. From germline, CDR1 is SGHRS and CDR2 YFSETQ. This CDR3 has 13 residues. V lost 0 bases to trimming and J lost 0 bases, with 3 bases between them. This chain's CDR3 is CASSLANQETQYF. DNA of the CDR3: TGCGCCAGCAGCTTGGCCAACCAAGAGACCCAGTACTTC.

CDR3: CASSSGQQGTEAFF. Written as DNA, the CDR3 is TGCGCCAGCAGCTCCGGACAGCAGGGCACTGAAGCTTTCTTT. V and J are TRBV5-1 and TRBJ1-1; weak D call: TRBD1 (6 bases). The CDR3 covers 14 residues. Germline values: CDR1 SGHRS, CDR2 YFSETQ. V was clipped by 3 bases and J by 4 bases, with 13 bases between them.

The rearrangement uses TRBV5-1 and TRBJ2-5; 8 bases are shared with TRBD1. V was clipped by 2 bases and J by 2 bases; unmatched bases: 2. Germline values: CDR1 SGHRS, CDR2 YFSETQ. The CDR3 covers 14 residues. The DNA for the CDR3 is TGCGCCAGCAGCTTCGGACAGGGACAAGAGACCCAGTACTTC. This encodes CASSFGQGQETQYF.

This clone was detected a few times. The chain is built from TRBV7-8 and TRBJ2-3; 15 bases are a match to TRBD2. The CDR3 has 18 amino acids. V dropped 3 bases and J dropped 2; count of bases not matched to a gene: 6. The germline CDR1 and CDR2 sequences are SGHVS and FQNEAQ. The CDR3 loop is CASSFGTSGRLLTDTQYF. The CDR3 nucleotides are TGTGCCAGCAGCTTCGGGACTAGCGGGAGGCTTCTCACAGATACGCAGTATTTT.

The V call is TRBV9, the J call TRBJ2-1; D might be TRBD1 (5 bases). The CDR3 consists of 14 residues. V was cut by 0 bases and J by 4 bases, with 8 bases left in between. Germline V gene lookup returns CDR1 SGDLS and CDR2 YYNGEE. CDR3 DNA: TGTGCCAGCAGCGTAGAGACAGCTTACAATGAGCAGTTCTTC. Translation: CASSVETAYNEQFF.

In its sample, this clone was seen a few times. The chain couples TRBV7-9 to TRBJ2-7, with 7 bases that match TRBD2. CDR3 length: 14 residues. After removal of 0 bases from V and 5 bases from J, the junction contained 4 bases not matched to a gene. CDR1 and CDR2 (germline): SEHNR, FQNEAQ (reference sequence). The CDR3 DNA sequence: TGTGCCAGCAGCTTAGCGGGAGGGGAGAACGAGCAGTACGTC. It is translated as CASSLAGGENEQYV.

This clone appeared once. The chain carries TRBV5-1 and TRBJ1-1; D unclear. Germline CDR1 SGHRS, CDR2 YFSETQ. V was clipped by 1 base and J by 2 bases, with 12 bases between them. The CDR3 is 15 residues long. CDR3 sequence (DNA): TGCGCCAGCAGCTTGACGCAGCTAGCCAACACTGAAGCTTTCTTT. This translates into CASSLTQLANTEAFF.

The table lists this clone with a count of one. The genes are TRBV5-1 and TRBJ1-2; 7 bases are a match to TRBD1. Germline V gene data show CDR1 as SGHRS and CDR2 as YFSETQ. J gave up 2 bases and V 5 bases, and 6 bases lay outside the gene matches. The CDR3 consists of 14 residues. The CDR3 loop is CASRQGELNYGYTF. CDR3 nucleotides: TGCGCCAGCAGGCAGGGGGAATTGAACTATGGCTACACCTTC.